The rows below give T cell receptor beta chains drawn from one sample of a study of blood T cell repertoires in COVID-19. The data were produced by immunoSEQ multiplex PCR, yet TCRdb's version contains in-frame clones alone and is incomplete. The sample lists about 220,000 clones, 80% to 85% occurring once. Specimen: peripheral blood. The receptors originated from a woman in her sixties with acute or convalescent COVID-19. CDR3s leave out the opening cysteine and the closing phenylalanine or tryptophan. Clone size is not always given. Where it is, it says once, few, many or a class for expanded clones.

j_call v_call clone_size cdr3_aa
TRBJ1-4 TRBV5-6 NA ASSLGRTNEKLF
TRBJ2-1 TRBV6-5 NA ASRWDRGNYNEQF
TRBJ1-3 TRBV6-6 few ASSYNDRGGNTIY
TRBJ2-3 TRBV27 NA ASSSIRAIYTDTQY
TRBJ2-3 TRBV9 NA ASSVLGQPSTDTQY
TRBJ1-4 TRBV7-8 NA ASSLGGQPITNEKLF
TRBJ2-2 TRBV27 NA ASSKTGAGELF
TRBJ2-5 TRBV19 NA ASTTTPGPGTVGETQY
TRBJ1-5 TRBV19 NA ASSIRFRQVISNQPQH
TRBJ2-7 TRBV29-1 NA SARDSPYEQY
TRBJ2-1 TRBV5-1 NA ASSVLAGEGEQF
TRBJ2-1 TRBV3-1/TRBV3-2 NA ASSPSLAANEQF
TRBJ1-2 TRBV20-1 few SAGGSRSYT
TRBJ1-2 TRBV28 NA ASSAQGGAYGYT
TRBJ2-3 TRBV5-1 NA ASSLGLLGTDTQY
TRBJ1-2 TRBV5-6 NA ASSFLGANYGYT
TRBJ2-5 TRBV28 NA ASSPRDRQETQY
TRBJ1-6 TRBV6-5 NA ASQLEYNSPLH
TRBJ2-1 TRBV5-1 NA ASSWGGLGSEQF
TRBJ1-2 TRBV5-1 NA ASSLSGQTSYGYT
TRBJ1-3 TRBV9 NA ASSATGGDSGNTIY
TRBJ1-2 TRBV5-4 NA ASSLGQWYGYT